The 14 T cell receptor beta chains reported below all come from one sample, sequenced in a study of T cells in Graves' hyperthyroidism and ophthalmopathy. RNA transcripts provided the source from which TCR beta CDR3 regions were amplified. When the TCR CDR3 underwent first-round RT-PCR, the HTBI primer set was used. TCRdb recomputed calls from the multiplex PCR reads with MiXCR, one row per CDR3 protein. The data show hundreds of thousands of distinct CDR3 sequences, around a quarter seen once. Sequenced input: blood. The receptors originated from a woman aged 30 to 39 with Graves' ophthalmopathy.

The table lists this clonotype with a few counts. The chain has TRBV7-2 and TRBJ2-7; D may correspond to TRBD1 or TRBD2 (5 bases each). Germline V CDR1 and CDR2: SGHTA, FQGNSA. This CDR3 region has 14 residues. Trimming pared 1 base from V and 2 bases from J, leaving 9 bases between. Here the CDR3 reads CASSLDPGPYEQYF. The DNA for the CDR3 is TGTGCCAGCAGCTTAGACCCGGGGCCCTACGAGCAGTACTTC.

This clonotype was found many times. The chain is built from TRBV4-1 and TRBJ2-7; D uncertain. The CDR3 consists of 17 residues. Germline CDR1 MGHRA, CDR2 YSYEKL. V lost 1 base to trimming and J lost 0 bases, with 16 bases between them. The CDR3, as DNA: TGCGCCAGCAGCCAAGTCGTTCGGACGTACTTCTCCTACGAGCAGTACTTC. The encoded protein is CASSQVVRTYFSYEQYF.

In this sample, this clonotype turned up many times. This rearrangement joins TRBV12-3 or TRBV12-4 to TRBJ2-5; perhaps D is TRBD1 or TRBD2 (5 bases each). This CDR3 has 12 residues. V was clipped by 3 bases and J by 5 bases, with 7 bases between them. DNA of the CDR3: TGTGCCAGCAGTTTCTGGGGGGAGACCCAGTACTTC. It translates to CASSFWGETQYF.

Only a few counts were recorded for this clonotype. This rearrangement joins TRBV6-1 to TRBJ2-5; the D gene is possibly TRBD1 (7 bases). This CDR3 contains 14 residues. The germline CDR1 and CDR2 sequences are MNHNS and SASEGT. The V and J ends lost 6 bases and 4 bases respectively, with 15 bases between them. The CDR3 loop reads CASRNRQGGETQYF. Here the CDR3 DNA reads TGTGCCAGCAGGAACCGACAGGGAGGAGAGACCCAGTACTTC.

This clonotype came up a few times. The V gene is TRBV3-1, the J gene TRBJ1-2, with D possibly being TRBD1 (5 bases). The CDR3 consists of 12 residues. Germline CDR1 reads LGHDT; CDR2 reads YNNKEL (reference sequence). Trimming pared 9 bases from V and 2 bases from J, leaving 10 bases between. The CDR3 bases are TGTGCCAGTCTGGGACGGAACTATGGCTACACCTTC. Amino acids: CASLGRNYGYTF.

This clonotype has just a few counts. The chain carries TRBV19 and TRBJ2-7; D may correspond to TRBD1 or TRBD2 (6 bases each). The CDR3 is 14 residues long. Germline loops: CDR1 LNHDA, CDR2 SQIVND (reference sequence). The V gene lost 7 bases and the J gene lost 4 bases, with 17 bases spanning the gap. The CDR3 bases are TGTGCCAGTACCACTTCTCCGGGGGCGTACGAGCAGTACTTC. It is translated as CASTTSPGAYEQYF.

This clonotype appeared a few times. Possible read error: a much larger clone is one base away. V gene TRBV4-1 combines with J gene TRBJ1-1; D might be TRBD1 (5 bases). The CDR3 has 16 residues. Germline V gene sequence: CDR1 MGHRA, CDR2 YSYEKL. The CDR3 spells CASSQEVRGLSTESFF. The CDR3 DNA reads TGCGCCAGCAGCCAAGAGGTGAGGGGTTTATCGACTGAATCTTTCTTT.

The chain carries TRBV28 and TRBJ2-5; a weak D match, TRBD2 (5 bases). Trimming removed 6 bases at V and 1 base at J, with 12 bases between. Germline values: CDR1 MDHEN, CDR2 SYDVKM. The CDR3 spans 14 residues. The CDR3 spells CASSSGLAQETQYF. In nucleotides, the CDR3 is TGTGCCAGCAGCTCCGGGCTAGCCCAAGAGACCCAGTACTTC.

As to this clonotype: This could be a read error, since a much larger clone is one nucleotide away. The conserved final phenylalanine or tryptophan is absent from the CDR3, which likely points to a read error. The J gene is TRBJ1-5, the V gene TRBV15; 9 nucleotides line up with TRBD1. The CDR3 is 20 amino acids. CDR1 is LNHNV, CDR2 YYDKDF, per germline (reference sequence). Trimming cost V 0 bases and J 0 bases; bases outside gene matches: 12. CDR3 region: CATSRDLPGQGGNSNQPQHY. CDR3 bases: TGTGCCACCAGCAGAGATCTTCCGGGACAGGGAGGGAATAGCAATCAGCCCCAGCATTAT.

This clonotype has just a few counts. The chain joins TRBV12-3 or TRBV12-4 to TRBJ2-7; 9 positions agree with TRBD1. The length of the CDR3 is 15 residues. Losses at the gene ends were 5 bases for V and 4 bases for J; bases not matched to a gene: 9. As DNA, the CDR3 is TGTGCCAGCAGTCGTAACAGGGGGCGCGATTACGAGCAGTACTTC. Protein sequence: CASSRNRGRDYEQYF.

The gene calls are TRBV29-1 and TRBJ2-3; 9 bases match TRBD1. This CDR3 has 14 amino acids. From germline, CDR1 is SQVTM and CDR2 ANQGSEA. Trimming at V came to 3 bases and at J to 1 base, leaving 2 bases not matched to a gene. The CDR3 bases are TGCAGCGTTGAGTGGGACAGGGGCACAGATACGCAGTATTTT. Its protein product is CSVEWDRGTDTQYF.

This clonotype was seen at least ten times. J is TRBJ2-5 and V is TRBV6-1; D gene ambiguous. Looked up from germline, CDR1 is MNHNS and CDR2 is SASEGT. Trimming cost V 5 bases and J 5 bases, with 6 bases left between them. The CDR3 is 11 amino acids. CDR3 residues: CASSPPETQYF. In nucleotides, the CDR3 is TGTGCCAGCAGTCCACCGGAGACCCAGTACTTC.

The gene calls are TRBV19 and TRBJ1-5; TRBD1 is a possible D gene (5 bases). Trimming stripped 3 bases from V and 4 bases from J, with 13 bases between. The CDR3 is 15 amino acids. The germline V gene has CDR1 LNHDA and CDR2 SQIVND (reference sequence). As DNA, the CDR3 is TGTGCCAGTAGTATGGTTTGGGGGTCGAATCAGCCCCAGCATTTT. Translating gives CASSMVWGSNQPQHF.

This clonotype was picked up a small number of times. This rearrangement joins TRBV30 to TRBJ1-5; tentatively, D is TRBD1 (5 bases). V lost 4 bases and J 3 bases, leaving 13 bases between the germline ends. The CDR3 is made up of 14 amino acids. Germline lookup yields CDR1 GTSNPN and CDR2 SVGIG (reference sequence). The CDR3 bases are TGTGCCTGGAATGAAGGACAAGCCAATCAGCCCCAGCATTTT. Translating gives CAWNEGQANQPQHF.